This TCR beta chain is drawn from a study of cytomegalovirus exposure and HLA in healthy donors. Study outcomes and limitations: One cluster of highly shared sequence variants probably arose as a sequencing artifact. Earlier findings revealed that most TCR beta V segments proved productive either about 87% or about 30% of the time. Based on reports, TCR beta sequences accurately predicted HLA-A and HLA-B alleles for most subjects. The later analysis indicated that the majority of CMV-associated TCR beta chains appeared HLA-restricted.

PCR employed 60 Vbeta and 13 Jbeta primers. The protocol was immunoSEQ multiplex PCR, while the TCRdb copy is restricted to in-frame clones and leaves out a portion. The sample shows about 100,000 clones, 75% to 85% of them seen only once. The sample holds a few counts of this clone. Its target is not known. Trimming took 5 bases from V and 9 from J, leaving 13 bases between them. Germline V gives CDR1 MNHNY, CDR2 SVGAGI (reference sequence). The CDR3 totals 12 residues. The receptor comes from a woman aged 45 to 65 in good health and CMV-seropositive. The rearrangement links TRBV6-6 to TRBJ1-1; D perhaps matches TRBD1 (5 bases). The sequenced sample was PBMCs. This CDR3 is CASSPTGRKAFF. The CDR3 DNA is TGTGCCAGCAGTCCTACAGGAAGAAAAGCTTTCTTT.